This T cell receptor beta chain was retrieved from a study of cytomegalovirus exposure and HLA in healthy donors. General study results and limits: It was about 150 TCR beta chains that were listed as cytomegalovirus-associated.

The V and J ends lost 2 bases and 3 bases, in that order; junction bases with no gene match: 5. The CDR3 covers 15 residues. Germline CDR1 LGHNT, CDR2 FRNRAP. This clone was counted only a few times. Its target is unknown. Healthy bone marrow donors supplied every sample. Both 60 Vbeta primers and 13 Jbeta primers went into the PCR. Sequencing was performed with immunoSEQ multiplex PCR; in TCRdb, only in-frame clones are kept and a portion is missing. The repertoire holds about 200,000 clones, 81% seen once, with about 3.4% in the top ten. The sequenced material came from PBMCs. This clonotype originated in a man aged 35-49 years in good health and CMV-seropositive. The J gene is TRBJ2-3, the V gene TRBV12-5, with 7 nucleotides matching TRBD2. This CDR3 is CASGLRASGTDTQYF. The CDR3, as DNA: TGTGCTAGTGGTTTGAGGGCTAGCGGAACAGATACGCAGTATTTT.